The rows below give T cell receptor beta chains drawn from one sample of a study of beta chain features in type 1 diabetes. Generated by immunoSEQ multiplex PCR, the TCRdb table keeps only in-frame clones and is missing some. This sample yields 200,000 to 300,000 clones, of which around 65% are seen a single time; 0.053% belongs to the top ten. The sequencing input was naive CD4+ T cells from blood. These receptors were obtained from a man aged 25 to 40 in good health. Both conserved end residues are trimmed from each CDR3. A D gene is named only where the DNA matches it firmly.

j_call,d_call,v_call,cdr3_aa
TRBJ1-6,TRBD1,TRBV30,AWKQGYSPLH
TRBJ2-1,TRBD2,TRBV9,ASSPTSGRGGSYNEQF
TRBJ2-6,NA,TRBV28,ASSLRQGQSSGANVLT
TRBJ2-4,NA,TRBV7-2,ASSLASLTAKNIQY
TRBJ2-1,TRBD2,TRBV29-1,SARRGGYNEQF
TRBJ1-1,NA,TRBV30,AWSIYRARLEAF
TRBJ2-1,NA,TRBV11-2,ASSLMSGSNEQF
TRBJ1-2,TRBD1,TRBV29-1,SARPGTGTYGYT
TRBJ2-1,NA,TRBV7-2,ASSLRGWGRQF
TRBJ2-7,NA,TRBV4-2,ASSQDPGDSYEQY
TRBJ2-7,NA,TRBV29-1,SVGDYERQY
TRBJ2-7,NA,TRBV9,ASSNRDTTYEQY
TRBJ1-6,NA,TRBV30,AWRLTMGYSPLH
TRBJ2-1,TRBD1,TRBV30,AWSPSTSGGWWNEQF
TRBJ2-1,NA,TRBV4-3,ASSQTGPLYNEQF
TRBJ1-6,NA,TRBV18,ASSPQVGPNSPLH
TRBJ1-2,NA,TRBV30,AWSSDRNYGYT
TRBJ2-7,TRBD2,TRBV29-1,SVETSGNYEQY
TRBJ2-1,NA,TRBV4-3,ASSQENTAYNEQF
TRBJ2-3,NA,TRBV11-2,ASSLDWSGTDTQY
TRBJ2-3,TRBD2,TRBV6-1,ASSTGTSADTQY
TRBJ2-7,TRBD1,TRBV10-3,AISSGQGAYEQY
TRBJ1-1,TRBD1,TRBV10-3,AITGTGDTEAF
TRBJ2-7,NA,TRBV29-1,SVGLRLSHEQY
TRBJ2-6,TRBD2,TRBV7-8,ASSIARSGDSGANVLT
TRBJ2-5,NA,TRBV5-4,ASSTGPSGQETQY
TRBJ2-1,TRBD2,TRBV9,ASSHRWTSGVSSYNEQF
TRBJ2-5,TRBD1,TRBV7-9,ASSSLDRGSETQY
TRBJ2-2,NA,TRBV29-1,SVGQTNTGELF
TRBJ1-2,NA,TRBV29-1,SALGHAGYT
TRBJ1-6,NA,TRBV9,ASSVGSGQPLH
TRBJ2-3,TRBD1,TRBV9,ASSVRTGQGGPTDTQY
TRBJ2-7,TRBD1,TRBV29-1,SVKTGAHEQY
TRBJ2-7,NA,TRBV23-1,ASRSRYYEQY
TRBJ2-1,NA,TRBV14,ASSPSLAGEQF
TRBJ1-2,NA,TRBV25-1,ASSELAVSGPFYGYT
TRBJ1-5,NA,TRBV30,AWSKDGLGPQH
TRBJ2-4,NA,TRBV7-9,ASSSHRDLAKNIQY
TRBJ2-1,NA,TRBV25-1,ASSEFTGPYNEQF
TRBJ2-5,NA,TRBV5-6,ASSYGTSQETQY
TRBJ2-6,NA,TRBV29-1,SVEGTAGANVLT